The rows below give T cell receptor beta chains drawn from one sample of a study of early stage breast cancer tumors. Sequencing was performed with immunoSEQ multiplex PCR; in TCRdb, only in-frame clones are kept and a portion is missing. The sample gives some 28,000 clones, under 60% of which show up once; approximately 8% is in the top ten. What was sequenced was breast tumor tissue. These receptors all come from a person aged 45 to 60 with breast cancer. Each CDR3 is given with its conserved first and last residue. The D gene is left open where the match is weak. Not every row has a clone size; where given, it reads once, few, many or a size class.

j_call clone_size d_call v_call cdr3_aa cdr3_nt
TRBJ2-1 . . TRBV7-8 CASSSGGPAFNEQFF TGTGCCAGCAGCTCAGGAGGCCCAGCGTTCAACGAGCAGTTCTTC
TRBJ2-3 . . TRBV11-3 CASSWDGTDTQYF TGTGCCAGCAGCTGGGACGGCACAGATACGCAGTATTTT
TRBJ2-7 . . TRBV15 CATSRGLGLYEQYF TGTGCCACCAGCAGAGGGCTAGGCCTCTACGAGCAGTACTTC
TRBJ2-1 . . TRBV6-5 CASSLTFSYNEQFF TGTGCCAGCAGCCTGACATTCTCCTACAATGAGCAGTTCTTC
TRBJ1-5 . . TRBV25-1 CASSEFRLASNQPQHF TGTGCCAGCAGTGAATTTAGGCTTGCTAGCAATCAGCCCCAGCATTTT
TRBJ2-3 once . TRBV6-4 CASSDSGHTLDTQYF TGTGCCAGCAGTGACTCAGGGCATACCCTGGATACGCAGTATTTT
TRBJ2-3 . . TRBV18 CASSPIRAGGTDTQYF TGTGCCAGCTCACCAATAAGGGCCGGTGGCACAGATACGCAGTATTTT
TRBJ2-7 few . TRBV6-1 CASSEAVTSLTYEQYF TGTGCCAGCAGTGAAGCTGTTACTAGCCTTACCTACGAGCAGTACTTC
TRBJ2-1 . . TRBV7-3 CASSLRDSRPNEQFF TGTGCCAGCAGCTTACGAGACTCCCGCCCCAATGAGCAGTTCTTC
TRBJ2-3 . TRBD1 TRBV5-6 CASSTTGTDTQYF TGTGCCAGCAGTACGACAGGGACAGATACGCAGTATTTT